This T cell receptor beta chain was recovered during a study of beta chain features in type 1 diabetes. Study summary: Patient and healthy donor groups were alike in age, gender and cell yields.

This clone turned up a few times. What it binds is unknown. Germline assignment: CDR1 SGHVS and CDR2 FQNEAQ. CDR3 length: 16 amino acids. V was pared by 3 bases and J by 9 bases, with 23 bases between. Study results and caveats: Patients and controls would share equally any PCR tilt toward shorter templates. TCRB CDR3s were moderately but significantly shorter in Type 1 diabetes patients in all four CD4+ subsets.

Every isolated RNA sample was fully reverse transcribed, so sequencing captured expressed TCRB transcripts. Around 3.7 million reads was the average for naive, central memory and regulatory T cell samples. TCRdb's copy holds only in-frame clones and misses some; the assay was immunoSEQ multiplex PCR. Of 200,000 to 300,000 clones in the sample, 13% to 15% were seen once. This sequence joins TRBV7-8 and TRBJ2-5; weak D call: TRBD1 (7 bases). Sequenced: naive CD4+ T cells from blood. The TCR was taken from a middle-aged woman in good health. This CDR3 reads CASSFGINRGRGSQYF. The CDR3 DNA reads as TGTGCCAGCAGCTTCGGGATAAACAGGGGCCGGGGGTCCCAGTACTTC.